What follows is one TCR beta chain and its context. This sample was included in a study of blood T cell repertoires in COVID-19. Study background: Sample material is recorded as cDNA or gDNA derived from T cells, B-cell-depleted T cells, or PBMCs.

Germline assignment: CDR1 LNHDA and CDR2 SQIVND (reference sequence). J gave up 2 bases and V 4 bases, and 3 bases lay outside the gene matches. This CDR3 region has 15 residues. In the source study's methods: Amplification of reference gene primers was used by the study to estimate nucleated cell counts. Data came from immunoSEQ multiplex PCR; TCRdb stores just in-frame clones and leaves some out. V and J calls and clone size come straight from that table; D and trimming were deduced from the DNA. This table holds some 140,000 clones, roughly 81% found once. This rearrangement joins TRBV19 to TRBJ2-1; 9 nucleotides match TRBD1. This receptor was obtained from a human donor in a cohort sampled during active COVID-19. The sequencing sample was made of peripheral blood. This chain's CDR3 is CASSKDRGTYNEQFF. The CDR3 bases are TGTGCCAGTAGTAAGGACAGGGGAACCTACAATGAGCAGTTCTTC.